A selection of T cell receptor beta chains follows, all from one sample in a study of blood T cell repertoires in COVID-19. Here immunoSEQ multiplex PCR was the method, and the copy in TCRdb shows in-frame clones only, minus some. The data hold fewer than 300,000 clones, with roughly 90% observed a single time. Sequences were obtained from peripheral blood. Receptor source: a woman aged 25 to 45 with COVID-19, enrolled during active disease. The CDR3 runs from the conserved cysteine through the conserved F or W. D genes are given only for firm matches. Clone size, where shown, is once, few, many, or a class for clones that have expanded.

D gene | clone size | J gene | V gene | CDR3 DNA | CDR3 protein
NA | NA | TRBJ1-5 | TRBV18 | TGTGCCAGCTCGCAGGGGCTAGACAATCAGCCCCAGCATTTT | CASSQGLDNQPQHF
NA | NA | TRBJ1-1 | TRBV19 | TGTGCCAGTAGTATTACTCTGAGGAGGAACACTGAAGCTTTCTTT | CASSITLRRNTEAFF
TRBD1 | NA | TRBJ1-4 | TRBV18 | TGTGCCAGCTCACGGGACAGGGGGTCGACTAATGAAAAACTGTTTTTT | CASSRDRGSTNEKLFF
TRBD1 | few | TRBJ1-1 | TRBV6-1 | TGTGCCAGCAGTGAGACCAGGACAGGGAAAGGGGCTTTCTTT | CASSETRTGKGAFF
NA | once | TRBJ1-5 | TRBV7-2 | TGTGCCAGCAGCTTACCCAGGGATCAGCCCCAGCATTTT | CASSLPRDQPQHF
NA | NA | TRBJ1-1 | TRBV9 | TGTGCCAGCAGCGTAATAATGAACACTGAAGCTTTCTTT | CASSVIMNTEAFF
NA | NA | TRBJ1-1 | TRBV5-6 | TGTGCCAGCAGCTACACCCCCACAGGGTTTGAAGCTTTCTTT | CASSYTPTGFEAFF
TRBD1 | NA | TRBJ1-4 | TRBV6-6 | TGTGCCAGCAGTTACTCCCAGGGGGGTGAAAAACTGTTTTTT | CASSYSQGGEKLFF
NA | NA | TRBJ1-4 | TRBV9 | TGTGCCAGCAGCGGAGAGGCGGGGTCTAATGAAAAACTGTTTTTT | CASSGEAGSNEKLFF
TRBD2 | NA | TRBJ2-1 | TRBV7-9 | TGTGCCAGCAGCCCAGCGGGAAGCTCCTACAATGAGCAGTTCTTC | CASSPAGSSYNEQFF
TRBD1 | NA | TRBJ2-2 | TRBV6-6 | TGTGCCAGCGGTGGGACAGAGAACACCGGGGAGCTGTTTTTT | CASGGTENTGELFF
NA | NA | TRBJ2-7 | TRBV5-4 | TGTGCCAGCAGCTTGGACGGCCTAATCTTGAGGGAGCAGTACTTC | CASSLDGLILREQYF
TRBD1 | NA | TRBJ2-2 | TRBV5-4 | TGTGCCAGCAGCCCACAGGGGGAGAACACCGGGGAGCTGTTTTTT | CASSPQGENTGELFF
TRBD1 | NA | TRBJ1-2 | TRBV18 | TGTGCCAGCTCACCCCCGGGACAGGGGATGGAGGGCTACACCTTC | CASSPPGQGMEGYTF
NA | NA | TRBJ1-1 | TRBV11-2 | TGTGCCAGCAGCAGGGGCTTCGGGAACACTGAAGCTTTCTTT | CASSRGFGNTEAFF
NA | NA | TRBJ2-1 | TRBV6-6 | TGTGCCAGCAGTTACGGGAGTAGGGATGAGCAGTTCTTC | CASSYGSRDEQFF
NA | NA | TRBJ2-7 | TRBV3-1/TRBV3-2 | TGTGCCAGCAGCCAAGATGGCGGGGGCTTTACCGAGCAGTACTTC | CASSQDGGGFTEQYF
NA | NA | TRBJ1-4 | TRBV15 | TGTGCCACCAGCCAATCACCCCTCGCTAGTGAAAAACTGTTTTTT | CATSQSPLASEKLFF
NA | NA | TRBJ1-5 | TRBV18 | TGTGCCAGCTCATGGGGCTATAGCAATCAGCCCCAGCATTTT | CASSWGYSNQPQHF
TRBD1 | NA | TRBJ1-2 | TRBV5-1 | TGCGCCAGCAGCTTCGAGACAGGGTCGATCTATGGCTACACCTTC | CASSFETGSIYGYTF
NA | NA | TRBJ2-7 | TRBV6-5 | TGTGCCAGCAGAGTCCCCAGTGCCTACGAGCAGTACTTC | CASRVPSAYEQYF
TRBD1 | once | TRBJ1-2 | TRBV5-4 | TGTGCCAGCAGCTCCCAACAGGGGAGCGTCTATGGCTACACCTTC | CASSSQQGSVYGYTF
NA | NA | TRBJ1-1 | TRBV7-9 | TGTGCCAGCAGCTGGAGTGTTACTGAAGCTTTCTTT | CASSWSVTEAFF
TRBD1 | NA | TRBJ2-1 | TRBV7-3 | TGTGCCAGCAGCTCACCCGGGACAGGGGATACTAATGAGCAGTTCTTC | CASSSPGTGDTNEQFF
NA | once | TRBJ1-2 | TRBV2 | TGTGCCAGCAGTGACGGACAGCTAGGGTATGGCTACACCTTC | CASSDGQLGYGYTF
NA | NA | TRBJ2-5 | TRBV4-1 | TGCGCCAGCAGCCGCAGGGTTTACCAAGAGACCCAGTACTTC | CASSRRVYQETQYF
TRBD1 | NA | TRBJ2-1 | TRBV2 | TGTGCCAGCAGCGTGGGACAGGGAACCTACAATGAGCAGTTCTTC | CASSVGQGTYNEQFF
NA | few | TRBJ1-1 | TRBV29-1 | TGCAGCGTTGATGGGGCGGTGAACACTGAAGCTTTCTTT | CSVDGAVNTEAFF
TRBD2 | once | TRBJ2-3 | TRBV6-4 | TGTGCCAGCAGTGACTTTGGACTAGCGGGGAGTGTGGATACGCAGTATTTT | CASSDFGLAGSVDTQYF
TRBD1 | NA | TRBJ2-3 | TRBV11-2 | TGTGCCAGCAGCTTCCCCATAGGGACAGGGACAGATACGCAGTATTTT | CASSFPIGTGTDTQYF
NA | NA | TRBJ1-3 | TRBV5-5 | TGTGCCAGCAGCGTAACAGTCCACTCTGGAAACACCATATATTTT | CASSVTVHSGNTIYF
TRBD1 | NA | TRBJ1-2 | TRBV5-5 | TGTGCCAGCAGCTTGGTAAACAGGGGGAACTATGGCTACACCTTC | CASSLVNRGNYGYTF
NA | NA | TRBJ1-4 | TRBV19 | TGTGCCAGTAGCCCACTCCAGGGGAGGGGTGAAAAACTGTTTTTT | CASSPLQGRGEKLFF
TRBD1 | NA | TRBJ1-2 | TRBV24-1 | TGTGCCACCAGTGCACCAGACAGGGCCTATGGCTACACCTTC | CATSAPDRAYGYTF
TRBD1 | NA | TRBJ1-4 | TRBV28 | TGTGCCAGCAGTTGGTCGGGGGTAGGGGGCGCATTGCCTAATGAAAAACTGTTTTTT | CASSWSGVGGALPNEKLFF
TRBD1 | NA | TRBJ2-3 | TRBV5-4 | TGTGCCAGCAGCTTGCCGGGACAGCTAAGCACAGATACGCAGTATTTT | CASSLPGQLSTDTQYF
TRBD1 | few | TRBJ1-2 | TRBV5-8 | TGTGCCAGCAGCCGACAGGGAACCTATGGCTACACCTTC | CASSRQGTYGYTF
NA | NA | TRBJ2-7 | TRBV18 | TGTGCCAGCTCAAATTTGGACAGAGGGGGCGAGCAGTACTTC | CASSNLDRGGEQYF
TRBD2 | NA | TRBJ2-7 | TRBV5-4 | TGTGCCAGCAGCCCCAGACTAGCGGGAGTGGGGGAGCAGTACTTC | CASSPRLAGVGEQYF
TRBD2 | NA | TRBJ2-1 | TRBV5-1 | TGCGCCAGCAGCTTTGATTCAGGACTAGCGAGTTTGGGTGCCAATGAGCAGTTCTTC | CASSFDSGLASLGANEQFF